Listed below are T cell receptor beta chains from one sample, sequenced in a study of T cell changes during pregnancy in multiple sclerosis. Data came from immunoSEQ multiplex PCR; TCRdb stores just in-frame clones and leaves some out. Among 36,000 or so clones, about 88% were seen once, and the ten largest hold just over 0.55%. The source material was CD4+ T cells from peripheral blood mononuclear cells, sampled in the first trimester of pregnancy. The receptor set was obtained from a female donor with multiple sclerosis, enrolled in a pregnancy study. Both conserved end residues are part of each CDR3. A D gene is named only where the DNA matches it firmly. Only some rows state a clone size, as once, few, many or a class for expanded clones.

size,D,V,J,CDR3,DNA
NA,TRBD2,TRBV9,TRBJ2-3,CASSVAGGGADTQYF,TGTGCCAGCAGCGTAGCTGGCGGGGGTGCAGATACGCAGTATTTT
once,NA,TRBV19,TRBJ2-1,CASSIAGNEQFF,TGTGCCAGTAGTATAGCCGGCAATGAGCAGTTCTTC
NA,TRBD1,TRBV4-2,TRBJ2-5,CASSQGGQGRSGKETQYF,TGTGCCAGCAGCCAAGGGGGACAGGGGAGGTCGGGCAAAGAGACCCAGTACTTC
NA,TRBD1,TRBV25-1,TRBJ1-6,CASSESIQGASPLHF,TGTGCCAGCAGTGAAAGTATTCAGGGGGCTTCACCCCTCCACTTT
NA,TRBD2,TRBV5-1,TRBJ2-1,CASTPAGGLYNEQFF,TGCGCCAGCACCCCAGCGGGGGGCCTTTACAATGAGCAGTTCTTC
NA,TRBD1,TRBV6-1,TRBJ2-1,CASRTGSSYNEQFF,TGTGCCAGCAGGACAGGGAGTTCCTACAATGAGCAGTTCTTC
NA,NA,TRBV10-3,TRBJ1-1,CAISAGGNTEAFF,TGTGCCATCAGTGCGGGGGGGAACACTGAAGCTTTCTTT
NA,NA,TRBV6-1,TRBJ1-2,CASSAWVEGYTF,TGTGCCAGCAGTGCCTGGGTGGAGGGCTACACCTTC
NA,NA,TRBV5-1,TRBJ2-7,CASSLVSGYEQYF,TGCGCCAGCAGCTTGGTTTCGGGCTACGAGCAGTACTTC
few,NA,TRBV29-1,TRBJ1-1,CSVTGHMNTEAFF,TGCAGCGTTACGGGACATATGAACACTGAAGCTTTCTTT
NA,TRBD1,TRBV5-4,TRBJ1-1,CASSLQGGTEAFF,TGTGCCAGCAGCTTGCAGGGGGGCACTGAAGCTTTCTTT
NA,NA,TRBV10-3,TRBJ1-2,CAISAPSQRDYGYTF,TGTGCCATCAGTGCCCCATCACAGAGAGACTATGGCTACACCTTC
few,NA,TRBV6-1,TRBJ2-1,CASSAGAVQFF,TGTGCCAGCAGTGCAGGGGCCGTTCAGTTCTTC
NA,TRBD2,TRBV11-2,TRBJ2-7,CASSIGRGSIEQYF,TGTGCCAGCAGCATCGGGCGGGGGTCCATCGAGCAGTACTTC
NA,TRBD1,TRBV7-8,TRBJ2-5,CASSLDGRTGDQETQYF,TGTGCCAGCAGCTTAGATGGGAGGACAGGGGACCAAGAGACCCAGTACTTC
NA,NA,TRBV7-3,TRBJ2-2,CASSLYRGSSNTGELFF,TGTGCCAGCAGCTTATACCGGGGATCATCGAACACCGGGGAGCTGTTTTTT
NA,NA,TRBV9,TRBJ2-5,CASSAQGSEGETQYF,TGTGCCAGCAGCGCACAAGGGAGTGAGGGAGAGACCCAGTACTTC
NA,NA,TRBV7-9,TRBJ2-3,CASSSRGWADTQYF,TGTGCCAGCAGCTCCAGGGGCTGGGCGGATACGCAGTATTTT
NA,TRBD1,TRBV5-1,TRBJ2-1,CASSLGGSAYNEQFF,TGCGCCAGCAGCTTAGGGGGCAGCGCCTACAATGAGCAGTTCTTC
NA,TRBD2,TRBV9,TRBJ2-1,CASSPGGGDSGRISYNEQFF,TGTGCCAGCAGTCCGGGGGGGGGTGATAGCGGGAGGATATCCTACAATGAGCAGTTCTTC
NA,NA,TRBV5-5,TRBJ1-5,CASSSMSVSNQPQHF,TGTGCCAGCAGCTCCATGTCAGTGAGCAATCAGCCCCAGCATTTT
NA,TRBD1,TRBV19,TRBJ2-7,CASSMTGGSYEQYF,TGTGCCAGTAGTATGACAGGGGGTTCCTACGAGCAGTACTTC
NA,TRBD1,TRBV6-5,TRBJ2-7,CASSYSPGGFEQYF,TGTGCCAGCAGTTACTCTCCAGGGGGCTTCGAGCAGTACTTC
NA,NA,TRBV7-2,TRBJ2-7,CASSWATPSYEQYF,TGTGCCAGCAGCTGGGCGACCCCCTCCTACGAGCAGTACTTC
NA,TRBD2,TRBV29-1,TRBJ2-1,CSVEAGVVEQFF,TGCAGCGTTGAGGCGGGAGTGGTGGAGCAGTTCTTC
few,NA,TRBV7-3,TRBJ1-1,CASSLSGNLNTEAFF,TGTGCCAGCAGCCTATCAGGGAACCTGAACACTGAAGCTTTCTTT
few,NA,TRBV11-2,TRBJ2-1,CASSPGSVEQFF,TGTGCCAGCAGCCCGGGGAGCGTTGAGCAGTTCTTC
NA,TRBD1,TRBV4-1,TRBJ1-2,CASSQEGQPYGYTF,TGCGCCAGCAGCCAAGAGGGACAGCCCTATGGCTACACCTTC